The sequence of this TCR beta chain was determined in a study of blood T cells in healthy people across ages. Study as a whole: About one barcoded beta molecule per two T cells was captured by template switching.

This clonotype was counted between two and nine times. Its target is unknown. Study-wide results and limits: Donors of long life had a larger count of naive CD4+ cells and greater diversity than aged donors. One million T cells yielded diversity estimates that were considered underestimates.

The authors ran a second PCR of about 6 to 11 cycles using a sample-barcoded 5' primer and a J-beta primer mix. Each CDR3 protein gets one entry after TCRdb re-called the 5' RACE reads with MiXCR. The sample consists of around 1,600,000 distinct CDR3 sequences, approximately 43% of them appearing once. The germline V gene encodes CDR1 DFQATT and CDR2 SNEGSKA (reference sequence). V lost 2 bases and J lost 1, with 14 bases in between. This CDR3 region has 15 residues. The TCR sequence derives from a woman aged 18-29 years in good health. The rearrangement links TRBV20-1 to TRBJ1-2; a possible D gene is TRBD1 (6 bases). The sample was blood. DNA for the CDR3: TGCAGTGCTAGAACCCAGGACAGTTTTAACTATGGCTACACCTTC. Amino acid sequence: CSARTQDSFNYGYTF.